Shown below are 16 T cell receptor beta chains from a single sample sequenced in a study of metastatic and nonmetastatic thyroid tumors (dated by TCRdb to the early 2020s). Before undergoing thyroid surgery, none of the patients had been given any kind of treatment. To prepare the library, PCR was applied. Sequencing took place on an Illumina HiSeq 4000. TCRdb cleaned the public reads at Q25 with fastp, built clones with MiXCR and kept in-frame beta chains. A total of tens of thousands of clones appear in this sample, roughly 3.7% of them only once. The ten top clones hold roughly a fifth of the sample. Material for sequencing was blood. The receptors here all came from a female donor with papillary thyroid cancer or a benign thyroid nodule (not recorded which). Some clones in this sample may be carry-over from other donors' samples.

This clone was seen ten or more times. The V call is TRBV2, the J call TRBJ2-3; 10 positions agree with TRBD2. This CDR3 contains 12 residues. Germline loops: CDR1 SNHLY, CDR2 FYNNEI. V was clipped by 5 bases and J by 14 bases; unmatched bases: 7. The CDR3 DNA reads as TGTGCCAGCAGTCCCCTAGCGGGAGAGCGGTATTTT. Translation gives CASSPLAGERYF. The full variable domain, its missing parts supplied by reference TRBV2 and TRBJ2-3, is EPEVTQTPSHQVTQMGQEVILRCVPISNHLYFYWYRQILGQKVEFLVSFYNNEISEKSEIFDDQFSVERPDGSNFTLKIRSTKLEDSAMYFCASSPLAGERYFGPGTRLTVL.

This clone was counted a few times. The rearrangement links TRBV11-2 to TRBJ2-6; a weak D match, TRBD2 (5 bases). V was trimmed by 5 bases and J by 2 bases, leaving 10 bases between them. This CDR3 has 15 amino acids. Germline values: CDR1 SGHAT, CDR2 FQNNGV. CDR3 bases: TGTGCCAGCAGCCCCCGGGGAGCTGGGGCCAACGTCCTGACTTTC. Protein product: CASSPRGAGANVLTF.

This clone was counted at least ten times. The chain links TRBV7-9 to TRBJ2-1, with D possibly being TRBD2 (6 bases). The CDR3 runs 17 residues. Germline assignment: CDR1 SEHNR and CDR2 FQNEAQ (reference sequence). The ends were cut back, 5 bases at V and 6 bases at J, with 23 bases in the middle. The CDR3 is CASSRTFAGPFSNEQFF. The CDR3 coding sequence is TGTGCCAGCAGCCGTACCTTCGCGGGACCCTTTAGCAATGAGCAGTTCTTC. Variable domain in full (rest from reference TRBV7-9 and TRBJ2-1): DTGVSQNPRHKITKRGQNVTFRCDPISEHNRLYWYRQTLGQGPEFLTYFQNEAQLEKSRLLSDRFSAERPKGSFSTLEIQRTEQGDSAMYLCASSRTFAGPFSNEQFFGPGTRLTVL.

CDR3 sequence (DNA): TGCGCCAGCAGCTTGGAACCGGGAAACACCATATATTTT. It encodes CASSLEPGNTIYF. This sequence joins TRBV5-1 and TRBJ1-3, with D uncertain. V lost 0 bases and J lost 4, with 5 bases in between. CDR3 length: 13 residues. Germline CDR1 is SGHRS and CDR2 is YFSETQ.

This clone was seen only a few times. The chain employs TRBV29-1 and TRBJ2-7; TRBD1 matches 8 bases. Germline V lookup: CDR1 SQVTM, CDR2 ANQGSEA. CDR3 length: 14 residues. Trimming took 4 bases from V and 4 from J; bases not matched to a gene: 9. The CDR3 sequence is CSVGGRTGLYEQYF. CDR3 nucleotide sequence: TGCAGCGTTGGTGGGCGGACAGGGCTGTACGAGCAGTACTTC.

This clone has just a few counts. The chain recombines TRBV2 with TRBJ1-5; 9 positions agree with TRBD1. The CDR3 runs 13 residues. J gave up 6 bases and V 8 bases, and 5 bases lay outside the gene matches. Germline V gene data show CDR1 as SNHLY and CDR2 as FYNNEI. The CDR3 reads CASGGQGFQPQHF. In DNA form, the CDR3 reads TGTGCCAGCGGGGGACAGGGTTTTCAGCCCCAGCATTTT.

J is TRBJ2-1 and V is TRBV7-9, with D maybe TRBD2 (6 bases). CDR3 length equals 16 residues. Germline-derived CDR1 and CDR2 are SEHNR and FQNEAQ (reference sequence). Trimming removed 5 bases at V and 7 bases at J, with 21 bases between. The chain's CDR3 is CASSKKAWRVYNEQFF. For the CDR3, the DNA is TGTGCCAGCAGCAAGAAGGCTTGGAGGGTGTATAATGAGCAGTTCTTC.

With respect to this clone: One junction end does not reproduce the germline sequence, and a read error may be involved. The chain uses TRBV29-1 and TRBJ1-2; D remains ambiguous. From germline, CDR1 is SQVTM and CDR2 ANQGSEA. The CDR3 length is 14 residues. CDR3 amino acids: CSAEEEDGVHGYTF. As DNA, the CDR3 is TGCAGCGCTGAAGAGGAGGATGGCGTCCATGGCTACACCTTC.

In this sample, this clone turned up many times. Since a much larger clone is just one base distant, this may be a read error. Within the sample, other DNA sequences also encode this same CDR3. V usage is TRBV2 and J usage is TRBJ1-6; TRBD1 matches 10 bases. Germline CDR1 is SNHLY and CDR2 is FYNNEI. CDR3 length: 13 residues. Trimming took 6 bases from V and 13 from J; bases not matched to a gene: 6. The CDR3 sequence: CASRRTGGSPLHF. As DNA, the CDR3 is TGTGCCAGCAGAAGGACAGGGGGATCGCCCCTCCACTTT.

This clone appeared many times. The rearrangement joins TRBV7-2 to TRBJ1-1; no definite D call. CDR3 size: 12 residues. Trimming left V 4 bases short and J 5 bases short, with 8 bases between. The V gene's germline CDR1 is SGHTA and CDR2 FQGNSA. CDR3: CASSYTWTEAFF. The CDR3 DNA sequence: TGTGCCAGCAGCTACACGTGGACTGAAGCTTTCTTT.

This clone occurred many times. The J gene is TRBJ2-2, the V gene TRBV11-2, with D unclear. The germline CDR1 and CDR2 sequences are SGHAT and FQNNGV. With 4 bases removed from V and 6 bases from J, the gap between germline ends came to 12 bases. This CDR3 spans 14 amino acids. CDR3 in amino acids: CASSSAFRSGELFF. CDR3 sequence (DNA): TGTGCCAGCAGCTCTGCCTTTAGGTCCGGGGAGCTGTTTTTT.

J is TRBJ2-2 and V is TRBV3-1; 7 positions agree with TRBD2. The CDR3 contains 15 residues. Germline CDR1 and CDR2: LGHDT and YNNKEL (reference sequence). CDR3 coding DNA: TGTGAGAGCAGCCAAAGGGCGGGAGCGGGCGGGGAGCTGTTTTTT. It encodes CESSQRAGAGGELFF.

This clone was counted many times. The rearrangement uses TRBV5-1 and TRBJ2-7; D might be TRBD1 (5 bases). This CDR3 contains 15 residues. V was clipped by 5 bases and J by 6 bases, with 21 bases between them. Germline values: CDR1 SGHRS, CDR2 YFSETQ. In nucleotides, the CDR3 is TGCGCCAGCAGTCCTATCTTCAGGGATTCGAGCGAGCAGTACTTC. Protein product: CASSPIFRDSSEQYF.

The chain employs TRBV12-3 or TRBV12-4 and TRBJ2-3; D call uncertain. This CDR3 spans 13 amino acids. The germline V and J ends were trimmed by 2 bases and 1 base, with 4 bases remaining between them. CDR3 sequence: CASSLLCTDTQYF. The CDR3 DNA follows: TGTGCCAGCAGTTTATTGTGCACAGATACGCAGTATTTT.

This clone has at least ten counts. This chain uses TRBV24-1 with TRBJ1-1; the D gene is possibly TRBD1 (6 bases). The CDR3 runs 13 residues. The V end was cut by 9 bases, the J end by 1 base, with 11 bases between. Germline V gene lookup returns CDR1 KGHDR and CDR2 SFDVKD. CDR3: CATGGGANTEAFF. The CDR3 region has the DNA TGTGCCACCGGGGGCGGGGCGAACACTGAAGCTTTCTTT.

The chain uses TRBV11-2 and TRBJ1-2, with D maybe TRBD1 (6 bases). Germline V lookup: CDR1 SGHAT, CDR2 FQNNGV. This CDR3 spans 16 amino acids. The germline V and J ends were trimmed by 4 bases and 0 bases, with 15 bases remaining between them. CDR3 amino acids: CASSSRGRQANYGYTF. In DNA, the CDR3 is TGTGCCAGCAGCTCCAGGGGCCGACAGGCTAACTATGGCTACACCTTC.